This T cell receptor beta chain is drawn from a study of T cell responses to AZD1222 COVID-19 vaccine. Study results and caveats: It was only a handful of AZD1222 recipients who were seropositive at baseline. Spike-specific TCR breadth and depth grew following two AZD1222 doses. Repertoires were collected only later (after the peak T cell response had occurred).

Generated by immunoSEQ multiplex PCR, the TCRdb table keeps only in-frame clones and is missing some. The table has fewer than 130,000 clones, over 90% seen once. Looked up from germline, CDR1 is SGHRS and CDR2 is YFSETQ. V lost 4 bases to trimming and J lost 0 bases, with 11 bases between them. This CDR3 region has 15 residues. As to this clone: Its matching antigen is unknown.

The sequencing here drew on peripheral blood, taken 28 days after the second AZD1222 dose. The sequence was obtained from an adult who received the AZD1222 COVID-19 vaccine. The V and J genes are TRBV5-1 and TRBJ2-1; D is undetermined. CDR3 sequence (DNA): TGCGCCAGCAGCCTTTATATAAGCTCCTACAATGAGCAGTTCTTC. It encodes CASSLYISSYNEQFF.